Listed here are 22 T cell receptor beta chains from one sample, sequenced in a study of control samples from healthy donors and cancer patients. Only in-frame clones appear in the TCRdb table, and some are missing; sequencing was by immunoSEQ multiplex PCR. The table records tens of thousands of clones, approximately 89% of them present only once. Sequenced: PBMCs. Receptor source: a woman between 35 and 50 years old with head and neck cancer.

V and J are TRBV6-4 and TRBJ2-3, with 8 bases matching TRBD2. The length of the CDR3 is 14 residues. Germline V CDR1 and CDR2: MRHNA, SNTAGT. V shed 3 bases and J 1 base; nucleotides not matched to a gene: 0. CDR3 sequence reads: CASSERGGTDTQYF. The CDR3 bases are TGTGCCAGCAGTGAGCGGGGGGGCACAGATACGCAGTATTTT.

The chain uses TRBV27 and TRBJ2-1; no definite D call. CDR1 is MNHEY, CDR2 SMNVEV, per germline (reference sequence). With 3 bases removed from V and 5 bases from J, the gap between germline ends came to 8 bases. The CDR3 runs 13 residues. The CDR3 DNA follows: TGTGCCAGCAGTTTGCTAGGTGACAATGAGCAGTTCTTC. Encoded protein: CASSLLGDNEQFF.

This clone was seen just once. J is TRBJ1-1 and V is TRBV7-8, with TRBD1 matching 7 bases. The CDR3 is 18 amino acids. Germline-derived CDR1 and CDR2 are SGHVS and FQNEAQ. The J segment lost 0 bases and the V segment lost 2 bases, leaving 12 bases of the junction unmatched. CDR3 nucleotides: TGTGCCAGCAGCTTAAAGTCAGGGGGGGGATCTATGAACACTGAAGCTTTCTTT. Translating it yields CASSLKSGGGSMNTEAFF.

The rearrangement uses TRBV7-2 and TRBJ2-1; 8 nucleotides match TRBD1. Trimming at V came to 2 bases and at J to 7 bases, leaving 4 bases not matched to a gene. From germline, CDR1 is SGHTA and CDR2 FQGNSA. The CDR3 is made up of 14 amino acids. CDR3 in amino acids: CASSLSRGLNEQFF. DNA for the CDR3: TGTGCCAGCAGCTTATCCAGGGGGCTTAATGAGCAGTTCTTC.

The chain joins TRBV19 to TRBJ1-1, with 7 bases matching TRBD1. The CDR3 is 14 residues long. The V gene's germline CDR1 is LNHDA and CDR2 SQIVND (reference sequence). With V trimmed by 4 bases and J by 1 base, 3 bases remained unmatched. The CDR3 DNA reads TGTGCCAGTAGTACGGGACAGACGAACACTGAAGCTTTCTTT. It codes for CASSTGQTNTEAFF. The entire variable domain, with the rest obtained from reference TRBV19 and TRBJ1-1, is as follows: DGGITQSPKYLFRKEGQNVTLSCEQNLNHDAMYWYRQDPGQGLRLIYYSQIVNDFQKGDIAEGYSVSREKKESFPLTVTSAQKNPTAFYLCASSTGQTNTEAFFGQGTRLTVV.

This clone was found once. The CDR3 region is CASSLEPGQGNTEAFF. The CDR3 DNA sequence: TGTGCCAGCAGCTTAGAACCGGGCCAGGGGAACACTGAAGCTTTCTTT. The chain is built from TRBV7-9 and TRBJ1-1, with D tentatively TRBD1 (5 bases). CDR3 length equals 16 residues. Germline V gives CDR1 SEHNR, CDR2 FQNEAQ (reference sequence). V gave up 1 base and J gave up 1 base, with 13 bases separating them. Filled out from reference TRBV7-9 and TRBJ1-1, the complete variable domain reads DTGVSQNPRHKITKRGQNVTFRCDPISEHNRLYWYRQTLGQGPEFLTYFQNEAQLEKSRLLSDRFSAERPKGSFSTLEIQRTEQGDSAMYLCASSLEPGQGNTEAFFGQGTRLTVV.

The gene calls are TRBV2 and TRBJ1-1; 7 bases are shared with TRBD1. CDR3 length: 13 amino acids. J gave up 2 bases and V 6 bases, and 3 bases lay outside the gene matches. Per germline, CDR1 SNHLY and CDR2 FYNNEI. CDR3 protein: CASSRDSNTEAFF. The CDR3 DNA sequence: TGTGCCAGCAGCCGGGACAGTAACACTGAAGCTTTCTTT.

The rearrangement joins TRBV5-4 to TRBJ2-7, with a weak D call TRBD1 (6 bases). Trimming stripped 6 bases from V and 4 bases from J, with 17 bases between. Per germline, CDR1 SGHNT and CDR2 YYREEE (reference sequence). This CDR3 region has 14 residues. This CDR3 is CASNVLGASYEQYF. In nucleotides, the CDR3 is TGTGCCAGCAACGTCTTGGGGGCAAGTTACGAGCAGTACTTC.

The chain recombines TRBV6-1 with TRBJ2-7, with TRBD1 identical over 9 bases. This CDR3 region has 14 residues. Germline V gives CDR1 MNHNS, CDR2 SASEGT. The junction had 3 bases not matched to a gene; V was cut back by 3 bases and J by 3 bases. As DNA, the CDR3 is TGTGCCAGCAGTGACCCGGGACAGGGCTACGAGCAGTACTTC. Encoded protein: CASSDPGQGYEQYF.

V gene TRBV29-1 combines with J gene TRBJ1-2, with 7 bases matching TRBD1. Losses at the gene ends were 3 bases for V and 7 bases for J; bases not matched to a gene: 11. Looked up from germline, CDR1 is SQVTM and CDR2 is ANQGSEA. The CDR3 covers 14 residues. CDR3: CSVEAEDRASGYTF. Here the CDR3 DNA reads TGCAGCGTTGAGGCTGAAGACAGGGCGAGTGGCTACACCTTC.

This chain links TRBV27 with TRBJ2-4; 7 nucleotides align to TRBD2. The CDR3 consists of 16 residues. Germline-derived CDR1 and CDR2 are MNHEY and SMNVEV (reference sequence). Trimming at V came to 5 bases and at J to 5 bases, leaving 12 bases not matched to a gene. The CDR3 region has the DNA TGTGCCAGCAGTCCGCCAGTAGCGGGTAGGGAAAACATTCAGTACTTC. Protein product: CASSPPVAGRENIQYF.

V is TRBV6-5 and J is TRBJ2-1; D gene unclear. Germline assignment: CDR1 MNHEY and CDR2 SVGAGI. V was trimmed by 6 bases and J by 3 bases, leaving 15 bases between them. The CDR3 contains 15 residues. This CDR3 reads CASSKTSTLYNEQFF. Here the CDR3 DNA reads TGTGCCAGCAGCAAGACGAGCACTCTCTACAATGAGCAGTTCTTC.

Only one count was recorded for this clone. The genes are TRBV3-1 (or the pseudogene TRBV3-2) and TRBJ1-1; D unclear. The V gene lost 2 bases and the J gene lost 4 bases, with 11 bases spanning the gap. Germline CDR1 is LGHDT and CDR2 is YNNKEL (reference sequence). The CDR3 runs to 14 residues. CDR3 amino acids: CASSQRDRATEAFF. CDR3 coding DNA: TGTGCCAGCAGCCAAAGAGATCGGGCCACTGAAGCTTTCTTT.

The chain has TRBV5-8 and TRBJ1-2, with a tentative D call TRBD1 (5 bases). CDR3 length: 14 residues. CDR1 is SGHTS, CDR2 YDEGEE, per germline. The ends were cut back, 4 bases at V and 5 bases at J, with 15 bases in the middle. CDR3 loop: CASSKGRTLYGYTF. CDR3 in DNA: TGTGCCAGCAGCAAGGGACGGACTTTATATGGCTACACCTTC.

The chain combines TRBV27 with TRBJ1-6; TRBD1 matches 10 bases. There are 15 residues in the CDR3. Germline CDR1 reads MNHEY; CDR2 reads SMNVEV (reference sequence). V lost 5 bases, J lost 10 bases, and 8 bases stayed unmatched. In DNA form, the CDR3 reads TGTGCCAGCAGTCGCTGGGACAGGGGAAGGTCACCCCTCCACTTT. Amino acids: CASSRWDRGRSPLHF.

This chain joins TRBV30 and TRBJ2-7, with D tentatively TRBD1 or TRBD2 (5 bases each). There are 13 residues in the CDR3. V was shortened by 0 bases and J by 2 bases, with 8 bases between the two germline ends. Germline CDR1 and CDR2: GTSNPN and SVGIG (reference sequence). The CDR3, as DNA: TGTGCCTGGAGTGTCCGGGGCCCCTACGAGCAGTACTTC. Protein product: CAWSVRGPYEQYF.

V usage is TRBV11-2 and J usage is TRBJ2-7; 10 positions match TRBD2. From germline, CDR1 is SGHAT and CDR2 FQNNGV. The V and J ends lost 5 bases and 3 bases, in that order; junction bases with no gene match: 7. The CDR3 is made up of 15 amino acids. CDR3 amino acids: CASSPLVAGGYEQYF. Written as DNA, the CDR3 is TGTGCCAGCAGCCCCCTGGTAGCGGGGGGCTACGAGCAGTACTTC.

This sequence joins TRBV29-1 and TRBJ2-3; maybe TRBD2 (5 bases). The CDR3 runs to 14 residues. CDR1 is SQVTM and CDR2 is ANQGSEA in the germline V gene. Trimming cost V 7 bases and J 2 bases, with 16 bases left between them. This chain's CDR3 is CSARSGVFTDTQYF. CDR3 DNA: TGCAGCGCCCGGTCCGGGGTCTTCACAGATACGCAGTATTTT.

The count of this clone is one. The chain combines TRBV29-1 with TRBJ1-1, with 8 nucleotides matching TRBD1. V was pared by 6 bases and J by 6 bases, with 9 bases of the junction left unmatched. CDR1 and CDR2 (germline): SQVTM, ANQGSEA. CDR3 length equals 13 residues. This CDR3 is CSVFDRGLPEAFF. In DNA, the CDR3 is TGCAGCGTCTTCGACAGGGGCTTGCCTGAAGCTTTCTTT.

This sequence joins TRBV30 and TRBJ1-2, with D hard to call. The CDR3 covers 12 residues. Trimming stripped 1 base from V and 6 bases from J, with 9 bases between. Looked up from germline, CDR1 is GTSNPN and CDR2 is SVGIG (reference sequence). DNA for the CDR3: TGTGCCTGGAGTGGTGGGTATGATGGCTACACCTTC. Amino acid sequence: CAWSGGYDGYTF.

This clone appeared once. The chain is built from TRBV5-4 and TRBJ2-3; 11 bases map to TRBD1. The trim removed 1 base at V and 3 bases at J, leaving 4 bases unmatched. The CDR3 contains 16 residues. From germline, CDR1 is SGHNT and CDR2 YYREEE (reference sequence). CDR3 region: CASSLRDRGSTDTQYF. DNA of the CDR3: TGTGCCAGCAGCTTGAGGGACAGGGGGAGTACAGATACGCAGTATTTT.

The chain couples TRBV10-2 to TRBJ2-7, with 8 nucleotides matching TRBD2. The CDR3 is 17 residues long. V dropped 6 bases and J dropped 0; count of bases not matched to a gene: 13. The V gene's germline CDR1 is WSHSY and CDR2 SAAADI. The CDR3 is CASSEIRLAGTSYEQYF. For the CDR3, the DNA is TGCGCCAGCAGCGAAATCCGATTAGCGGGGACCTCCTACGAGCAGTACTTC.